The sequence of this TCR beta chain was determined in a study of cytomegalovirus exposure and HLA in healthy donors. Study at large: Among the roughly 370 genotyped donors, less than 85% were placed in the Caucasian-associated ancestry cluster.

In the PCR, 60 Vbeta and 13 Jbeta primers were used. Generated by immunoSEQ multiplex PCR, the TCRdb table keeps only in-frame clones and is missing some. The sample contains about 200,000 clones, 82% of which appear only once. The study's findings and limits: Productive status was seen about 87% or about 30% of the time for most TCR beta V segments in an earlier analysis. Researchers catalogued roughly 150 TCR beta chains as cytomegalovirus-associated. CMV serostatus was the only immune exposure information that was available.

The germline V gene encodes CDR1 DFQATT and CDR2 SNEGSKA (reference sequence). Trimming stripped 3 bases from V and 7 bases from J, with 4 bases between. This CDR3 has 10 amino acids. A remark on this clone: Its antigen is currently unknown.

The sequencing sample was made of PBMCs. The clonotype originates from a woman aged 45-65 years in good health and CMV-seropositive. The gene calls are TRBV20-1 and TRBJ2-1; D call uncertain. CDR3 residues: CSASENEQFF. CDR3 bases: TGCAGTGCTAGTGAGAATGAGCAGTTCTTC.